A single sample is the source of the 18 T cell receptor beta chains below, sequenced in a study of T cells in Graves' hyperthyroidism and ophthalmopathy. RNA transcripts provided the source from which TCR beta CDR3 regions were amplified. First-round RT-PCR with HTBI primers amplified the TCR CDR3 region. TCRdb reanalysed the multiplex PCR reads using MiXCR and keeps one entry per CDR3 protein. The top ten clones hold about 34% of a sample with about 640,000 distinct CDR3 sequences, less than 25% of them seen once. Specimen: blood. The receptors shown here come from a young man with Graves' ophthalmopathy.

This clonotype was counted at least ten times. The chain couples TRBV7-8 to TRBJ2-7; TRBD2 might be the D (5 bases). There are 14 residues in the CDR3. The V end was cut by 7 bases, the J end by 0 bases, with 13 bases between. In germline, CDR1 is SGHVS, CDR2 FQNEAQ. CDR3 coding DNA: TGTGCCAGCACCCGAGAGGGTACCTCCTACGAGCAGTACTTC. This sequence encodes CASTREGTSYEQYF.

This clonotype was seen repeatedly, ten times or more. The rearrangement links TRBV18 to TRBJ2-3; D unclear. Germline V CDR1 and CDR2: KGHSH, LQKENI. There are 14 residues in the CDR3. Trimming left V 0 bases short and J 2 bases short, with 6 bases between. The CDR3 nucleotides read TGTGCCAGCTCACCACCTACGCACACAGATACGCAGTATTTT. It is translated as CASSPPTHTDTQYF.

This clonotype was picked up many times. This rearrangement joins TRBV11-2 to TRBJ1-2; D is unresolved. Germline V lookup: CDR1 SGHAT, CDR2 FQNNGV. Deletions cut 0 bases from V and 7 bases from J, with 15 bases between. This CDR3 has 15 amino acids. CDR3 coding DNA: TGTGCCAGCAGCTTAGATCGGACCTCATATCGTGGCTACACCTTC. This encodes CASSLDRTSYRGYTF.

V is TRBV6-1 and J is TRBJ2-1, with D tentatively TRBD2 (6 bases). This CDR3 region has 14 residues. Germline V gene sequence: CDR1 MNHNS, CDR2 SASEGT. The V end was cut by 11 bases, the J end by 5 bases, with 19 bases between. CDR3 region: CAAWDVRGNNEQFF. The CDR3 nucleotides read TGTGCCGCCTGGGACGTTCGGGGGAACAATGAGCAGTTCTTC.

This chain links TRBV4-1 with TRBJ2-1; a weak D match, TRBD2 (6 bases). V shed 0 bases and J shed 5 bases, with 14 bases lying between them. This CDR3 has 16 amino acids. Germline lookup yields CDR1 MGHRA and CDR2 YSYEKL. The CDR3 spells CASSQETGGWNNEQFF. CDR3 nucleotide sequence: TGCGCCAGCAGCCAAGAAACCGGGGGATGGAACAATGAGCAGTTCTTC.

The table lists this clonotype with many counts. The V and J genes are TRBV7-2 and TRBJ2-7; 10 bases match TRBD2. CDR3 size: 16 residues. Germline assignment: CDR1 SGHTA and CDR2 FQGNSA. Trimming removed 6 bases from V and 5 bases from J; junction bases left unmatched: 13. The CDR3 DNA is TGTGCCAGCAGTCTCTATCTAGCGGGAGAGGGTCACGAGCAGTACTTC. Residues: CASSLYLAGEGHEQYF.

The V gene is TRBV2, the J gene TRBJ1-2; 11 bases are a match to TRBD1. Looked up from germline, CDR1 is SNHLY and CDR2 is FYNNEI. The length of the CDR3 is 17 residues. Losses at the gene ends were 10 bases for V and 6 bases for J; bases not matched to a gene: 19. The CDR3 loop is CATLTADRGRLGDGYTF. CDR3 DNA: TGTGCCACCCTGACCGCGGACAGGGGGCGCCTAGGCGATGGCTACACCTTC.

This clonotype was seen at least ten times. The V gene is TRBV13, the J gene TRBJ1-1; D is undetermined. CDR3 size: 16 residues. The V end lost 0 bases, the J end lost 0 bases, and 11 bases lay between the germline ends. Germline V gene lookup returns CDR1 PRHDT and CDR2 FYEKMQ (reference sequence). The CDR3, as DNA: TGTGCCAGCAGCTTAGGGCAAGGAGGGATGAACACTGAAGCTTTCTTT. Translation gives CASSLGQGGMNTEAFF.

This clonotype was found many times. J is TRBJ2-7 and V is TRBV2, with D unclear. V lost 2 bases and J 3 bases, leaving 2 bases between the germline ends. This CDR3 has 11 residues. Germline V CDR1 and CDR2: SNHLY, FYNNEI. The CDR3 nucleotides are TGTGCCAGCAGTGAATTCTACGAGCAGTACTTC. As protein: CASSEFYEQYF.

The chain recombines TRBV19 with TRBJ2-3; D gene unclear. The CDR3 sequence is 13 residues long. V dropped 8 bases and J dropped 0 bases, with 9 bases sitting between them. Germline assignment: CDR1 LNHDA and CDR2 SQIVND (reference sequence). CDR3 DNA sequence: TGTGCCAGTCGAAAGGACAGCACAGATACGCAGTATTTT. Translated: CASRKDSTDTQYF. Full variable domain (outside the CDR3, taken from reference TRBV19 and TRBJ2-3): DGGITQSPKYLFRKEGQNVTLSCEQNLNHDAMYWYRQDPGQGLRLIYYSQIVNDFQKGDIAEGYSVSREKKESFPLTVTSAQKNPTAFYLCASRKDSTDTQYFGPGTRLTVL.

This clonotype has a handful of counts. This chain links TRBV4-3 with TRBJ2-7, with D possibly matching TRBD1 (6 bases). Trimming took 1 base from V and 2 from J, leaving 12 bases between them. The germline gives CDR1 LGHNA, CDR2 YSLEER. CDR3 size: 15 residues. The CDR3 loop is CASSQAGRGPYEQYF. The CDR3 DNA is TGCGCCAGCAGCCAAGCGGGCAGGGGTCCCTACGAGCAGTACTTC.

This clonotype was observed a few times. The chain carries TRBV30 and TRBJ1-6, with D unresolved. CDR1 and CDR2 from the germline V gene are GTSNPN and SVGIG (reference sequence). The V and J ends lost 5 bases and 10 bases respectively, with 9 bases between them. The CDR3 length is 11 residues. In DNA, the CDR3 is TGTGCCTGGGGATCGCAATCACCCCTCCACTTT. It specifies CAWGSQSPLHF.

This clonotype was counted between two and nine times. The gene calls are TRBV6-1 and TRBJ2-5, with 11 bases matching TRBD2. V trimming: 5 bases; J trimming: 2 bases; junction bases outside the gene matches: 7. Per germline, CDR1 MNHNS and CDR2 SASEGT. This CDR3 contains 16 residues. For the CDR3, the DNA is TGTGCCAGCAGTTCCCCGACTAGCGGGAAGCAAGAGACCCAGTACTTC. Translated: CASSSPTSGKQETQYF.

The rearrangement links TRBV28 to TRBJ2-1, with D possibly being TRBD2 (6 bases). This CDR3 contains 16 residues. Germline V lookup: CDR1 MDHEN, CDR2 SYDVKM. V lost 5 bases and J lost 2, with 16 bases in between. CDR3 in DNA: TGTGCCAGCAGTGTCGCCGGGACTCCGACCTACAATGAGCAGTTCTTC. This encodes CASSVAGTPTYNEQFF. The variable domain in full, completed from reference TRBV28 and TRBJ2-1, reads DVKVTQSSRYLVKRTGEKVFLECVQDMDHENMFWYRQDPGLGLRLIYFSYDVKMKEKGDIPEGYSVSREKKERFSLILESASTNQTSMYLCASSVAGTPTYNEQFFGPGTRLTVL.

The sample holds a few counts of this clonotype. The rearrangement uses TRBV6-2 or TRBV6-3 and TRBJ1-1; no firm D call. Trimming left V 5 bases short and J 0 bases short, with 10 bases between. This CDR3 contains 14 residues. The germline gives CDR1 MNHEY, CDR2 SVGEGT. The CDR3 sequence is CASSRRGMNTEAFF. The CDR3 DNA sequence: TGTGCCAGCAGTAGACGGGGTATGAACACTGAAGCTTTCTTT.

The rearrangement joins TRBV29-1 to TRBJ1-1; no clear D. V lost 3 bases to trimming and J lost 2 bases, with 22 bases between them. The CDR3 sequence is 17 residues long. Germline V gene lookup returns CDR1 SQVTM and CDR2 ANQGSEA. This chain's CDR3 is CSVEISEMGSLNTEAFF. In DNA form, the CDR3 reads TGCAGCGTTGAGATCTCCGAGATGGGGAGTTTAAACACTGAAGCTTTCTTT.

Note on this clonotype: With a much larger clone just one base away, this may be a read error. The V and J genes are TRBV30 and TRBJ1-2, with 7 bases lining up with TRBD1. V trimming: 5 bases; J trimming: 4 bases; junction bases outside the gene matches: 13. Germline-derived CDR1 and CDR2 are GTSNPN and SVGIG (reference sequence). This CDR3 region has 15 residues. The CDR3 nucleotides are TGTGCCTGGGGAACTACAGGGGTTTTCGGCTATGGCTACACCTTC. This translates into CAWGTTGVFGYGYTF.

The chain joins TRBV29-1 to TRBJ1-1; D is perhaps TRBD1 (6 bases). This CDR3 has 11 amino acids. V was pared by 5 bases and J by 6 bases, with 10 bases between. The germline V gene has CDR1 SQVTM and CDR2 ANQGSEA. CDR3 DNA: TGCAGCGTTCACGGGGGCGCTGAAGCTTTCTTT. It yields the protein CSVHGGAEAFF.